Described below is a single T cell receptor beta chain sequence and its context. The specificity of this receptor is unknown. The record has no base qualities; no much larger clone is one base away. TCRbeta CDR3 regions were amplified from genomic DNA using the immunoSEQ Assay, a bias-controlled multiplex PCR. The published analysis was carried out like this. The number of nucleated cells in each sample was estimated by amplification of reference gene primers within the assay. Sequence reads were collapsed and filtered to measure the absolute abundance of every unique TCRbeta CDR3 rearrangement. For each sample, productive Simpson clonality was calculated as the square root of Simpson's diversity index over productive rearrangements. In TCRdb, the immuneACCESS table is reduced to in-frame sequences with V and J assigned. These tables do not hold every clone; where another copy was compared, an unresolved V gene accounts for under half, and the others remain unexplained. V, J and clone size derive from that table, while D and trimming were established from the DNA sequence. The sample table contains roughly 170,000 clones; only one count was recorded for roughly nine tenths of them. The ten top clones hold around 21% of the sample.

CDR1 SGHVS and CDR2 FQNEAQ were looked up in the germline V gene. V is clipped by 2 bases and J by 3 bases, and the sequence between their germline boundaries is 11 bases long. The CDR3 goes from the cysteine to the phenylalanine over 15 residues. This entry keeps only the CDR3 DNA: 45 bases, framed from base 1. This sample is part of a study of blood T cell repertoires in COVID-19 (dated by TCRdb to the early 2020s). Looking at the study overall: Collaborator samples came from the United States, Italy and Spain and covered acute and convalescent phases of COVID-19. The sample metadata nearly always contained a de-identified subject ID, COVID-19 status, age in years and sex. Where available, HLA class I and class II types were taken from metadata supplied by the sample provider and were not determined by assay-based typing. Deeply sampled blood TCRbeta repertoires from subjects exposed to, actively infected with, or recovered from COVID-19 were included in the dataset. The repertoires were released in a freely available public database meant as a resource for research on the immune response to SARS-CoV-2. The samples were drawn from two sources: the first 160 participants of the ongoing ImmuneRACE study, and 950 to 1,500 subjects contributed by 6 global collaborators. The prospective study material was composed of cDNA or gDNA derived from T cells, B-cell-depleted T cells, or PBMCs. Beyond this particular receptor, the publication reports: How much clinical and demographic metadata was included differed by source and by participant, and the metadata was provided uncurated.

Collaborating institutions collected whole blood in K2EDTA tubes following their own protocols. For TCRbeta analysis, collaborators shipped samples in one of three forms: frozen whole blood, isolated PBMCs, or DNA extracted from either of those sample types. The specimen sequenced was peripheral blood. The clonotype originates from an older man with active or convalescent COVID-19. Recombination connected TRBV7-8 to TRBJ1-5, with TRBD1 tentatively as D gene (6 bases match). DNA sequence: TGTGCCAGCAGCTTAAACAGGGTGGACAATCAGCCCCAGCATTTT. Its protein product is CASSLNRVDNQPQHF.